Each of the 27 T cell receptor beta chains below was sequenced from the same sample in a study of tumour-infiltrating T cells in Burkitt lymphoma. The repertoire was sequenced with immunoSEQ multiplex PCR; TCRdb's copy has only in-frame clones and lacks some. The data contain 11,000 to 15,000 clones, 75% of them seen just once; the ten biggest clones take up 7.2%. Sequences were obtained from tumor tissue. Receptors were obtained from a human donor with diffuse large B-cell lymphoma.

The chain has TRBV30 and TRBJ2-2; 11 nucleotides align to TRBD1. The CDR3 runs 16 residues. CDR1 GTSNPN and CDR2 SVGIG come from the germline V gene (reference sequence). The V and J ends lost 3 bases and 7 bases, in that order; junction bases with no gene match: 10. The CDR3 nucleotides read TGTGCCTGGAGCGATTTCTTGGACAGGGGGCACGGGGAGCTGTTTTTT. Translated, it gives CAWSDFLDRGHGELFF. Using reference TRBV30 and TRBJ2-2 for the parts outside the CDR3, the full variable domain is SQTIHQWPATLVQPVGSPLSLECTVEGTSNPNLYWYRQAAGRGLQLLFYSVGIGQISSEVPQNLSASRPQDRQFILSSKKLLLSDSGFYLCAWSDFLDRGHGELFFGEGSRLTVL.

The chain joins TRBV4-1 to TRBJ2-2; 7 bases line up with TRBD2. This CDR3 comprises 17 residues. Germline V lookup: CDR1 MGHRA, CDR2 YSYEKL. J lost 5 bases, V lost 0 bases, and 9 bases had no gene match. The CDR3 sequence is CASSQEGGGSGTGELFF. The CDR3 coding sequence is TGCGCCAGCAGCCAAGAAGGAGGCGGGAGCGGGACCGGGGAGCTGTTTTTT.

V and J are TRBV5-1 and TRBJ1-2; TRBD1 matches at 9 bases. CDR1 and CDR2 from the germline V gene are SGHRS and YFSETQ. After removal of 3 bases from V and 4 bases from J, the junction contained 4 bases not matched to a gene. The CDR3 covers 14 residues. The CDR3 DNA is TGCGCCAGCAGCTCCACAGGGGGCGTCTATGGCTACACCTTC. Its protein product is CASSSTGGVYGYTF.

In this sample, this clone turned up a few times. This chain joins TRBV29-1 and TRBJ2-5, with a possible D match to TRBD1 (5 bases). Trimming cost V 2 bases and J 9 bases, with 16 bases left between them. CDR3 length: 13 amino acids. Germline lookup yields CDR1 SQVTM and CDR2 ANQGSEA. The CDR3 nucleotides read TGCAGCGTTGAATCCAGCCAAATAGGGGCCCAGTACTTC. It translates to CSVESSQIGAQYF.

The chain has TRBV5-5 and TRBJ2-1; D gene uncertain. CDR3 length: 14 residues. Trimming shortened V by 0 bases and J by 8 bases, and 12 bases separated the two germline ends. The germline CDR1 and CDR2 sequences are SGHKS and YYEKEE (reference sequence). The CDR3: CASSLDFYSHEQFF. Written as DNA, the CDR3 is TGTGCCAGCAGCTTGGATTTCTATTCCCATGAGCAGTTCTTC.

The genes are TRBV28 and TRBJ1-5; D call uncertain. The length of the CDR3 is 14 residues. V was trimmed by 9 bases and J by 0 bases, leaving 12 bases between them. The germline CDR1 and CDR2 sequences are MDHEN and SYDVKM. The CDR3 spells CASFVGFSNQPQHF. For the CDR3, the DNA is TGTGCCAGTTTCGTTGGGTTTAGCAATCAGCCCCAGCATTTT. Full variable domain (remainder filled in from reference TRBV28 and TRBJ1-5): DVKVTQSSRYLVKRTGEKVFLECVQDMDHENMFWYRQDPGLGLRLIYFSYDVKMKEKGDIPEGYSVSREKKERFSLILESASTNQTSMYLCASFVGFSNQPQHFGDGTRLSIL.

V gene TRBV21-1 combines with J gene TRBJ2-7; TRBD1 is the table's D call and was not checked against the DNA. TRBV21-1 is recorded as a pseudogene. The CDR3 length is 13 residues. The DNA for the CDR3 is TGTGCCAGCAGCGGCGTCAGGGGGGCGCGCTGGTACGTC. Encoded protein: CASSGVRGARWYV.

V is TRBV9 and J is TRBJ1-2, with 9 bases identical to TRBD1. Germline V gene lookup returns CDR1 SGDLS and CDR2 YYNGEE. The trim removed 0 bases at V and 3 bases at J, leaving 15 bases unmatched. There are 19 residues in the CDR3. CDR3 amino acids: CASSVAIVVGDRDDYGYTF. Written as DNA, the CDR3 is TGTGCCAGCAGCGTAGCTATTGTAGTGGGGGACAGGGATGACTATGGCTACACCTTC. Supplemented by reference TRBV9 and TRBJ1-2, the full variable domain reads DSGVTQTPKHLITATGQRVTLRCSPRSGDLSVYWYQQSLDQGLQFLIQYYNGEERAKGNILERFSAQQFPDLHSELNLSSLELGDSALYFCASSVAIVVGDRDDYGYTFGSGTRLTVV.

The chain links TRBV6-5 to TRBJ1-2; D not resolved. Germline-derived CDR1 and CDR2 are MNHEY and SVGAGI. The V gene lost 2 bases and the J gene lost 7 bases, with 8 bases spanning the gap. This CDR3 spans 12 amino acids. CDR3 nucleotide sequence: TGTGCCAGCAGTTACCAAGGAGGTGGCTACACCTTC. Its translation: CASSYQGGGYTF.

V is TRBV30 and J is TRBJ2-7, with 7 bases that match TRBD2. Germline V gives CDR1 GTSNPN, CDR2 SVGIG (reference sequence). CDR3 length: 14 residues. Trimming took 0 bases from V and 4 from J; bases not matched to a gene: 6. CDR3 in DNA: TGTGCCTGGAGTGTAAGCGGGAATAAATACGAGCAGTACGTC. Residues: CAWSVSGNKYEQYV.

This chain joins TRBV19 and TRBJ2-5, with TRBD2 identical over 15 bases. CDR3 length: 14 residues. Germline-derived CDR1 and CDR2 are LNHDA and SQIVND (reference sequence). J gave up 11 bases and V 5 bases, and 6 bases lay outside the gene matches. Here the CDR3 DNA reads TGTGCCAGTAGTCCAGGACTAGCGGGAGGGTGGCAGTACTTC. It specifies CASSPGLAGGWQYF. The full variable domain, in which reference TRBV19 and TRBJ2-5 provide the parts outside the CDR3, is DGGITQSPKYLFRKEGQNVTLSCEQNLNHDAMYWYRQDPGQGLRLIYYSQIVNDFQKGDIAEGYSVSREKKESFPLTVTSAQKNPTAFYLCASSPGLAGGWQYFGPGTRLLVL.

This sequence joins TRBV10-3 and TRBJ2-5; D is unresolved. Germline CDR1 ENHRY, CDR2 SYGVKD. There are 15 residues in the CDR3. V was shortened by 2 bases and J by 0 bases, with 10 bases between the two germline ends. Here the CDR3 DNA reads TGTGCCATCAGTGAGCGTAGGGCAGACCAAGAGACCCAGTACTTC. This translates into CAISERRADQETQYF.

This chain connects TRBV6-5 to TRBJ1-1; D is unclear. CDR1 and CDR2 (germline): MNHEY, SVGAGI. This CDR3 is 14 amino acids long. Between the trimmed V and J ends, which lost 0 bases and 3 bases, there was a span of 8 bases. Here the CDR3 DNA reads TGTGCCAGCAGTTACTCCCCGGGCGACACTGAAGCTTTCTTT. It translates to CASSYSPGDTEAFF.

The chain carries TRBV5-1 and TRBJ2-1; 10 bases line up with TRBD2. Germline CDR1 SGHRS, CDR2 YFSETQ. V dropped 2 bases and J dropped 6; count of bases not matched to a gene: 8. This CDR3 comprises 16 residues. The DNA of the CDR3 is TGCGCCAGCAGCTTCGCAGCGGGAGGGCTCAGCAATGAGCAGTTCTTC. Translation gives CASSFAAGGLSNEQFF. The variable domain in full, completed from reference TRBV5-1 and TRBJ2-1, reads KAGVTQTPRYLIKTRGQQVTLSCSPISGHRSVSWYQQTPGQGLQFLFEYFSETQRNKGNFPGRFSGRQFSNSRSEMNVSTLELGDSALYLCASSFAAGGLSNEQFFGPGTRLTVL.

CDR3 DNA: TGTGCCAGCAGTTTTGGGGGTTGGTATGGCTACACCTTC. It encodes CASSFGGWYGYTF. The rearrangement links TRBV27 to TRBJ1-2; weak D call: TRBD1 (5 bases). Germline lookup yields CDR1 MNHEY and CDR2 SMNVEV (reference sequence). The CDR3 spans 13 residues. The ends were cut back, 3 bases at V and 5 bases at J, with 10 bases in the middle.

This clone was observed once. The gene calls are TRBV27 and TRBJ2-7; D not resolved. The CDR3 sequence is 15 residues long. Germline V gene data show CDR1 as MNHEY and CDR2 as SMNVEV (reference sequence). Trimming took off 8 bases at V and 4 bases at J, with 21 bases between the two ends. Written as DNA, the CDR3 is TGTGCCAGCGGCCATCCTAGGACGGAACATTACGAGCAGTACTTC. Its translation: CASGHPRTEHYEQYF.

The CDR3 region is CASSLDKVWNEQFF. As DNA, the CDR3 is TGTGCCAGCAGCTTGGACAAAGTTTGGAATGAGCAGTTCTTC. The chain employs TRBV5-5 and TRBJ2-1; D call uncertain. The ends were cut back, 0 bases at V and 7 bases at J, with 11 bases in the middle. This CDR3 has 14 residues. Germline CDR1 is SGHKS and CDR2 is YYEKEE (reference sequence).

This clone was counted a few times. The J gene is TRBJ1-1, the V gene TRBV30; D not resolved. This CDR3 has 14 amino acids. V was shortened by 4 bases and J by 4 bases, with 16 bases between the two germline ends. Germline V lookup: CDR1 GTSNPN, CDR2 SVGIG (reference sequence). CDR3: CAWNLEGGSTEAFF. In nucleotides, the CDR3 is TGTGCCTGGAATTTGGAGGGCGGGAGCACTGAAGCTTTCTTT.

The rearrangement links TRBV19 to TRBJ1-1, with a possible D match to TRBD1 (6 bases). V was clipped by 5 bases and J by 1 base, with 14 bases between them. Germline CDR1 and CDR2: LNHDA and SQIVND (reference sequence). This CDR3 contains 15 residues. CDR3 coding DNA: TGTGCCAGTAGTCCTAGGCCGGGACAGAACACTGAAGCTTTCTTT. It specifies CASSPRPGQNTEAFF.

This chain links TRBV5-8 with TRBJ1-4; a weak D match, TRBD1 (6 bases). Germline CDR1 SGHTS, CDR2 YDEGEE. Deletions cut 7 bases from V and 8 bases from J, with 15 bases between. This CDR3 is built from 13 residues. The CDR3 loop is CASHQGRREKLFF. The CDR3 region has the DNA TGTGCCAGCCATCAGGGGCGTCGGGAAAAACTGTTTTTT.

The CDR3 sequence is CASSPDRGSYEQYF. The CDR3 nucleotides read TGTGCCAGCAGCCCCGACAGGGGCTCCTACGAGCAGTACTTC. The gene calls are TRBV6-5 and TRBJ2-7; TRBD1 matches at 8 bases. V lost 6 bases to trimming and J lost 0 bases; unmatched junction nucleotides: 4. The CDR3 contains 14 residues. Per germline, CDR1 MNHEY and CDR2 SVGAGI.

V gene TRBV2 combines with J gene TRBJ2-7; D not certain. The CDR3 extends over 12 amino acids. Trimming took 7 bases from V and 2 from J, leaving 9 bases between them. CDR1 SNHLY and CDR2 FYNNEI come from the germline V gene. The CDR3 region is CASISTAYEQYF. CDR3 in DNA: TGTGCCAGCATCTCTACCGCCTACGAGCAGTACTTC. Together with reference TRBV2 and TRBJ2-7, the CDR3 gives the full variable domain: EPEVTQTPSHQVTQMGQEVILRCVPISNHLYFYWYRQILGQKVEFLVSFYNNEISEKSEIFDDQFSVERPDGSNFTLKIRSTKLEDSAMYFCASISTAYEQYFGPGTRLTVT.

This clone is categorized as medium-sized. The chain is built from TRBV30 and TRBJ2-1, with unresolved D. The CDR3 extends over 13 amino acids. Germline lookup yields CDR1 GTSNPN and CDR2 SVGIG (reference sequence). The V and J ends lost 6 bases and 7 bases respectively, with 16 bases between them. In DNA, the CDR3 is TGTGCCTGTCCCGACTGGAAGAAGAATGAGCAGTTCTTC. This encodes CACPDWKKNEQFF.

Concerning this clone: Germline and junction disagree at one end, which may indicate a read error. The chain recombines TRBV28 with TRBJ1-1, with D unclear. Germline V gene data show CDR1 as MDHEN and CDR2 as SYDVKM. CDR3 length equals 8 residues. The CDR3 coding sequence is TGTGCCAGCAGTTTTTGGGAGTTT. Encoded protein: CASSFWEF.

V usage is TRBV5-4 and J usage is TRBJ2-2; D perhaps matches TRBD2 (5 bases). The CDR3 is 16 residues long. V was cut by 2 bases and J by 6 bases, with 17 bases left in between. The V gene's germline CDR1 is SGHNT and CDR2 YYREEE (reference sequence). In DNA form, the CDR3 reads TGTGCCAGCAGCTTTTTGGCCTCGACGGGGTCCGGGGAGCTGTTTTTT. It codes for CASSFLASTGSGELFF.

V usage is TRBV14 and J usage is TRBJ2-5; D gene unclear. CDR1 is SGHDN, CDR2 FVKESK, per germline. Trimming removed 0 bases from V and 5 bases from J, with 10 bases in between. The CDR3 spans 14 residues. In DNA, the CDR3 is TGTGCCAGCAGCCAAGAGTCAGGCTGGGAGACCCAGTACTTC. Protein product: CASSQESGWETQYF.

Turning to this clone: At one of its ends the junction is not consistent with the germline gene, which may arise from a read error. The chain links TRBV7-9 to TRBJ1-1; a possible D gene is TRBD1 (5 bases). The CDR3 loop spans 16 amino acids. Germline-derived CDR1 and CDR2 are SEHNR and FQNEAQ (reference sequence). In DNA, the CDR3 is TGTGCCAGCAGCTCACATGGGGGGGATCGGGTGGCCTTCTTCGTCTTT. Translating it yields CASSSHGGDRVAFFVF.